One and the same sample provided the 2 T cell receptor beta chains below, sequenced in a study of blood T cell repertoires in COVID-19. The repertoire was sequenced with immunoSEQ multiplex PCR; TCRdb's copy has only in-frame clones and lacks some. The sample shows a few hundred thousand clones, roughly 90% of them seen only once. Specimen: peripheral blood. The receptors here all came from a woman aged 60-75 years with COVID-19, enrolled during active disease.

The genes are TRBV5-1 and TRBJ1-4; 7 bases match TRBD1. Germline CDR1 and CDR2: SGHRS and YFSETQ. CDR3 length: 15 amino acids. The junction had 7 bases not matched to a gene; V was cut back by 3 bases and J by 5 bases. The CDR3 bases are TGCGCCAGCAGCTGGAATCCGGGACAGAATGAAAAACTGTTTTTT. Translating gives CASSWNPGQNEKLFF.

V and J are TRBV18 and TRBJ1-1; the D gene is possibly TRBD1 (6 bases). The CDR3 sequence is 13 residues long. Looked up from germline, CDR1 is KGHSH and CDR2 is LQKENI. V was pared by 1 base and J by 4 bases, with 7 bases between. The CDR3 nucleotides are TGTGCCAGCTCACCACAGGGGGTCACTGAAGCTTTCTTT. Protein product: CASSPQGVTEAFF. The full variable domain, with the rest looked up from reference TRBV18 and TRBJ1-1, is NAGVMQNPRHLVRRRGQEARLRCSPMKGHSHVYWYRQLPEEGLKFMVYLQKENIIDESGMPKERFSAEFPKEGPSILRIQQVVRGDSAAYFCASSPQGVTEAFFGQGTRLTVV.